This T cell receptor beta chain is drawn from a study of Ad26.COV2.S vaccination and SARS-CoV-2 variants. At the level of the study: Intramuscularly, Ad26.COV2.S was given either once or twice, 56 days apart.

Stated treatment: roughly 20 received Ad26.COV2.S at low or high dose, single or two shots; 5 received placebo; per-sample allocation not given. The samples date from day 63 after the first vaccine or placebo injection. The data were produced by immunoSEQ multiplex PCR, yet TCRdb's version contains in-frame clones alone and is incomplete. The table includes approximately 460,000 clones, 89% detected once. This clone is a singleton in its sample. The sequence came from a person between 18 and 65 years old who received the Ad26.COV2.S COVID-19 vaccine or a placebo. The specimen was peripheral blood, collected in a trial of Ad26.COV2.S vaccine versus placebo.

CDR3 in amino acids: CASREMTGSYEQYF. The CDR3, as DNA: TGTGCCAGCAGAGAGATGACAGGATCTTACGAGCAGTACTTC. This chain links TRBV6-5 with TRBJ2-7, with D maybe TRBD1 (6 bases). The V gene lost 6 bases and the J gene lost 4 bases, with 16 bases spanning the gap. The CDR3 has 14 residues. From germline, CDR1 is MNHEY and CDR2 SVGAGI.